The rows below give T cell receptor beta chains drawn from one sample of a study of blood T cell repertoires in COVID-19. Measured with immunoSEQ multiplex PCR; TCRdb has only the in-frame clones, and not every one. The repertoire has about 250,000 clones, roughly 90% of them found once; the top ten carry around 3%. Sequencing was done on a sample of PBMCs or T cells enriched from blood (not recorded which). The origin of the receptors is a woman aged 45-65 years who had recovered from COVID-19. Each CDR3 is given without its conserved first and last residue.

cdr3_length j_call v_call cdr3_aa
13 TRBJ2-1 TRBV18 ASSPSVTGINEQF
12 TRBJ1-1 TRBV11-3 ASSSGGMNTEAF
12 TRBJ2-7 TRBV7-2 ASSAGTSNLEQY
11 TRBJ1-2 TRBV18 ASSQDRNYGYT
16 TRBJ2-6 TRBV5-6 ASSLLAQGVAGANVLT
17 TRBJ2-2 TRBV28 ASSSPGLARGWNTGELF
14 TRBJ2-7 TRBV4-3 ASSQAGLAGGYEQY
14 TRBJ2-2 TRBV9 ASSPSGRGSTGELF
11 TRBJ1-2 TRBV6-5 ASSQTGDYGYT
9 TRBJ1-1 TRBV30 AWSSRGEAF
12 TRBJ1-1 TRBV14 ASSLPYRLAEAF
13 TRBJ2-1 TRBV4-2 ASSHGLGRDNEQF
12 TRBJ2-5 TRBV20-1 SASFQGVEETQY
13 TRBJ2-3 TRBV7-6 ASSSRVDGADTQY
12 TRBJ1-5 TRBV30 AWSHRGSREAQH
12 TRBJ1-5 TRBV3-1/TRBV3-2 ASSQGRGWQPQH
13 TRBJ1-5 TRBV18 ASSPPPGLNQPQH
12 TRBJ1-5 TRBV5-5 ASSMTGAGQPQH
13 TRBJ2-1 TRBV4-3 ASSQGSGAYNEQF
14 TRBJ2-7 TRBV4-2 ASSQTFRPPSYEQY
11 TRBJ1-3 TRBV11-2 ASSWDTGNTIY
13 TRBJ2-7 TRBV9 ASSPGVTGASEQY
12 TRBJ2-1 TRBV29-1 SAGGAGTYNEQF
13 TRBJ2-3 TRBV18 ASSPTTGVRDTQY
12 TRBJ2-3 TRBV5-1 ASNTRAGTDTQY
12 TRBJ1-1 TRBV5-1 ASSGQEMNTEAF
14 TRBJ2-1 TRBV7-8 ASSWRTSSSYNEQF
11 TRBJ2-5 TRBV29-1 SVDEGQGKTQY
8 TRBJ2-4 TRBV29-1 SVEDSIQY
13 TRBJ2-7 TRBV2 ASSYGLAGVGEQY
11 TRBJ1-1 TRBV29-1 SVDAGGNTEAF
12 TRBJ1-4 TRBV7-3 ASSIQAPNEKLF